The text below deals with one TCR beta chain. Which antigen it targets is not known. It has no much larger one-base neighbor in the sample; base qualities were not kept. The cohort comprised fewer than 750 healthy bone marrow donors. All cohort members were sampled while nominally healthy, although unrecorded immune exposures were likely present. CMV serostatus was positive for about 270 and negative for about 50% of the roughly 670 cohort members, and was not recorded for this donor. A peripheral blood sample was provided by each donor, and peripheral blood mononuclear cells were used for TCR beta sequencing. Genomic DNA extraction from the blood cell samples was performed with the Qiagen DNeasy Blood Extraction Kit. Spanning cysteine to phenylalanine, the CDR3 consists of 14 amino acids. Of the read, only the CDR3 DNA is kept; its 42 bases are in frame from base 1. Trimming takes 6 bases from V and 2 bases from J, and the germline ends sit 13 bases apart. Per the germline V gene, SNHLY is the CDR1 and FYNNEI is the CDR2.

This specimen belongs to a study of cytomegalovirus exposure and HLA in healthy donors listed by TCRdb under 2017. Background on the whole study: In an earlier analysis of under 750 of the donors, around 300 Gb of sequence data and some 100 million unique TCR beta sequences from roughly 180 million T cells were reported. The study aimed to test whether signatures of past pathogen exposure could be identified by cataloging public T cell receptors. The number of typed donors differed by locus: roughly 620-630 for A, B, C, DRB1 and DQB1; 522 for DQA1; about 600 for DPA1; and roughly 450 for DPB1. Donor age, sex, ethnicity and CMV serostatus were collected together with the repertoire data. To predict cytomegalovirus infection status, the study brought together high-throughput TCR immunosequencing, statistical association of individual TCRs with disease status, and machine learning. Because of strong linkage in the cohort, roughly five DR-DQ haplotypes were treated as single units for association and clustering. A separate validation cohort of 100 to 150 different subjects was used in addition to the approximately 640-subject first cohort. Using immunosequencing, the study profiled T cell repertoires from 666 subjects and related those repertoires to cytomegalovirus serostatus. An early release covering approximately 600 HLA-typed donors comprised about 300 gigabases of sequencing data and around 86 million unique TCR sequences. HLA typing covered class I and class II loci at four-digit resolution. In a later genetic analysis, genome-wide SNP genotypes for 398 of the 666 donors were used, and that subset was treated as a discovery cohort. In a later analysis, previously published TCR beta repertoires from 666 donors were re-analyzed and high-resolution HLA genotyping was added so that TCR occurrence patterns could be studied. Every repertoire in the discovery cohort had been generated on one and the same sequencing platform. An earlier analysis of around 540 of the donors applied high-throughput TCR beta sequencing to assess whether each TCR beta V gene segment acted as functional or pseudogenic. Across around 400 genotyped donors of the cohort, an average of about 240,000 unique TCR beta nucleotide sequences per donor were sequenced, and approximately 19% of those sequences were non-productive. The genetic ancestry cluster associated with self-reported Caucasian donors included 81% of the roughly 400 genotyped donors. Rather than drawing on any new phenotypic data, the later analysis identified candidate immune exposures from TCR beta sequences and the way those sequences occurred across donors.

The library was prepared using the immunoSEQ multiplex PCR assay. A mixture of 60 forward primers for TCR Vbeta segments and 13 reverse primers for TCR Jbeta segments was used in the multiplex PCR. Amplification of the CDR3 region of rearranged TCR beta genes was performed with a multiplex PCR assay on genomic DNA. The Illumina HiSeq System was used to sequence the amplified TCR beta libraries as 87-base-pair reads. The authors processed their data as follows. In a later analysis, tens of millions of unique TCR beta chains were counted across the approximately 640 repertoires, and approximately 11 million of these chains were shared by at least two donors. A nearest-neighbor algorithm error-corrected the raw reads and collapsed the reads into unique sequences, merging closely related sequences to remove PCR and sequencing errors. CDR3 sequences were aligned to IMGT reference sequences to assign V, D and J gene segments. For a sequence to be retained, a match of at least six nucleotides was required to both a V gene segment and a J gene segment. Rearrangements were classified as productive when the CDR3 lacked stop codons and remained in frame with V and J, and all other rearrangements were classified as non-productive. CDR3 was defined by IMGT convention, running from the second conserved V-encoded cysteine to the conserved J-encoded phenylalanine. Sequences without an unambiguous match to a single V gene segment were excluded from the earlier analysis of 450 to 650 of the donors. In an earlier analysis of approximately 500 of the donors, a V segment was called functional when productive rearrangements were above 56.7%, and segregating when the standard deviation between donors exceeded 5%. A statistical classification framework was developed to diagnose cytomegalovirus status using the catalog of TCR beta chain sequences. In a later analysis, TCR nucleotide sequences were compared against IMGT/GENE-DB human TR gene sequences so that V and J genes could be assigned. Using the TCRdist pipeline, a later analysis assigned CDR3 sequences along with most-parsimonious VDJ recombination scenarios. A later analysis defined each TCR beta chain by its CDR3 amino acid sequence plus V-gene family, and excluded reads lacking a unique V-gene family. As a way to deal with suspected cross-contamination and a sequencing artifact, a later analysis dropped 450 to 600 nucleotide sequences that were highly shared and had low generation probability. In a later analysis, a clonal expansion index was calculated for each public chain from normalized within-repertoire ranks of inferred template counts. A later analysis computed generation probabilities with a VDJ recombination model fitted to out-of-frame rearrangements, and checked the results against IGoR. A later analysis scored TCR-TCR, TCR-HLA and TCR-CMV co-occurrence with hypergeometric tests, applying a repertoire-size bias correction to TCR pairs. In a later analysis, false discovery rates were estimated by permuting HLA or CMV assignments 20 times. In a later analysis, co-occurring TCRs were grouped using DBSCAN, with TCRdist sequence similarity added in when clustering inside HLA-allele-positive subsets. For co-occurrence clustering, repertoires with fewer than 30,000 or more than 120,000 public chains were excluded, along with roughly 5 repertoires with anomalous nucleotide sharing. TCRdb took this table from immuneACCESS and kept in-frame rearrangements with V and J called. Such tables lack part of the clones; where checked against another copy, unresolved V genes explain under half of the gap, and the rest is unexplained. The D gene and trimming were derived from the DNA, and the V and J assignments and clone size from that table. The sample yields 250,000 or so clones; about 84% were counted once. Jointly, the top ten make up 1.3% of the sample.

Results the study describes overall, beyond this receptor: Across donors, most TCR sequences were observed very rarely, whereas some public TCRs were present in many individuals. A further reported finding was that TCR beta sequences accurately predicted the HLA-A and HLA-B alleles for most subjects in the first cohort. A few of the identified cytomegalovirus-associated TCR beta chains were confirmed in vitro to be specific for cytomegalovirus antigens. In a later analysis, several top co-occurrence clusters were reported to appear linked to parvovirus B19, influenza, CMV and Epstein-Barr virus. A cluster of highly shared sequence variants was judged likely to be a technical artifact of the sequencing pipeline. In a later genetic analysis, a missense DCLRE1C variant was associated with V-gene and J-gene trimming of TCR beta chains, and the association was replicated in an independent cohort. According to a later genetic analysis, donors in an Asian-associated ancestry cluster had fewer N-insertions in productive TCRs than the approximately 670-donor mean. Correlated functional status among segregating V segments might be attributable to linkage disequilibrium, but an unknown experimental factor could not be ruled out. When HLA alleles, especially DR and DQ, strongly co-occurred, TCR associations were difficult to assign to individual alleles. A later analysis found that most CMV-associated TCR beta chains appeared HLA-restricted, with HLA associations seemingly driven largely by CMV exposure. Because HLA typing was unavailable for some donors at each locus, only the typed subset was used in association tests. In both the original and validation cohorts, the classifier was reported to diagnose cytomegalovirus status with high specificity and sensitivity. In a later analysis, the rate of TCR association differed among HLA loci, with DRB1 alleles having the most associated TCRs and HLA-C alleles having the fewest. The cohort was sequenced for TCR beta chains only, and without alpha or paired-chain data the features that could be detected were limited. The study listed approximately 160 TCR beta chains as associated with cytomegalovirus. Presence/absence analyses assumed roughly uniform sequencing depth across donors, an assumption that may not hold. At a false discovery rate of 0.05, a later analysis linked roughly 17,000 TCR beta sequences to specific HLA alleles. The earlier analysis of approximately 590 of the donors excluded 15 to 20 rarely observed V segments, including chromosome 9 orphons, because counts were too low. Some IMGT-functional V segments, including TRBV6-2 and TRBV6-3, could not be told apart with the 87-base-pair reads, so those segments were excluded. In a later analysis, HLA-associated TCR beta chains were found to be more clonally expanded and to have lower generation probabilities than equally common non-associated chains. For the cohort, immune exposure information was limited to CMV serostatus. Broadly in line with IMGT annotations, most TCR beta V segments showed up in productive rearrangements about 90% or about 30% of the time in an earlier analysis of several hundred of the donors. The authors suggested that the approach could potentially be extended to other disease states and immunological phenotypes.

The rearrangement combines TRBV2 with TRBJ1-1, and TRBD1 may be the D gene, going by 5 matching bases. Sequencing was performed on PBMCs. This receptor was taken from a human donor in good health. The nucleotide sequence reads TGTGCCAGCAGGGGAGGTTGGGGCAACACTGAAGCTTTCTTT. This sequence encodes CASRGGWGNTEAFF.